These T cell receptor beta chains were read from a single sample in a study of control samples from healthy donors and cancer patients. Generated by immunoSEQ multiplex PCR, the TCRdb table keeps only in-frame clones and is missing some. The table includes 20,000 to 25,000 clones, more than 75% detected once. Material: PBMCs. Receptor source: a woman aged 55-70 years with head and neck cancer. Both conserved end residues are part of each CDR3. Each record gives: clone size, V gene, J gene, CDR3 protein. Some rows have no size entry. The others give once, few or many, or a class for an expanded clone.

>.|TRBV5-1|TRBJ2-1
CASSLETAGVGNEQFF
>medium-sized|TRBV5-8|TRBJ1-2
CASSLRAADYGYTF
>few|TRBV15|TRBJ2-1
CATSRTLQANEQFF
>.|TRBV12-3/TRBV12-4|TRBJ2-1
CASSFGTYNEQFF
>.|TRBV5-1|TRBJ2-3
CASSEGRDMTDTQYF
>.|TRBV4-2|TRBJ2-1
CASSQEASGHEQFF
>few|TRBV7-2|TRBJ2-1
CASSWVGGGDYNEQFF
>.|TRBV19|TRBJ2-1
CASSMFAGPNNEQFF
>few|TRBV19|TRBJ1-4
CASEGHLNEKLFF
>.|TRBV7-8|TRBJ2-7
CASSPAGDEQYF
>.|TRBV5-1|TRBJ1-4
CASTEGTATNEKLFF
>.|TRBV27|TRBJ2-7
CASGGTLSYEQYF
>.|TRBV5-1|TRBJ2-7
CASSLGSGGNYEQYF
>.|TRBV5-1|TRBJ2-7
CASSLVQGPGYEQYF
>.|TRBV15|TRBJ2-3
CATSRDISLPGSTDTQYF
>once|TRBV24-1|TRBJ2-1
CATSDFGGSRNEQFF
>.|TRBV28|TRBJ1-1
CASTLEGVTEAFF
>few|TRBV7-8|TRBJ2-5
CASSTRTVWETQYF
>few|TRBV30|TRBJ1-1
CAWSSGHTEAFF
>once|TRBV7-2|TRBJ1-3
CASSLATGTVSGNTIYF
>.|TRBV2|TRBJ1-4
CASGLGQGREKLFF
>.|TRBV3-1/TRBV3-2|TRBJ2-7
CASSQGAGGWYEQYF
>.|TRBV7-6|TRBJ1-3
CASSPKPGQGTASGNTIYF
>.|TRBV27|TRBJ2-7
CASSLWSNGGEQYF
>.|TRBV5-6|TRBJ2-3
CASSLEDTQYF
>.|TRBV5-1|TRBJ1-6
CASSLGDTRNSPLHF
>.|TRBV7-9|TRBJ1-5
CASSGAPDNNQPQHF
>.|TRBV5-4|TRBJ2-1
CASSLGGNEQFF
>.|TRBV18|TRBJ2-1
CASSPFEGLYNEQFF
>once|TRBV10-3|TRBJ2-1
CAISELNEQFF
>.|TRBV30|TRBJ1-5
CAWSAGQALQHF
>few|TRBV7-9|TRBJ2-3
CASSRLVSGRGTDTQYF
>.|TRBV18|TRBJ1-1
CASSPLMGTEAFF
>.|TRBV6-6|TRBJ1-3
CASNRDKGNTIYF
>.|TRBV13|TRBJ1-1
CASSSGVRVNTEAFF
>few|TRBV19|TRBJ2-2
CASSIPDREGTGELFF
>.|TRBV11-2|TRBJ1-1
CASSLAPGYSPNTEAFF
>.|TRBV28|TRBJ1-5
CASSFGGAPMQPQHF
>.|TRBV5-3|TRBJ2-1
CARSPMGCREMNEQFF
>.|TRBV6-5|TRBJ1-2
CATLGIGTYGYTF
>.|TRBV18|TRBJ2-3
CASSPDDTQYF
>.|TRBV10-2|TRBJ1-6
CASSGAVTGSSYNSPLHF
>.|TRBV15|TRBJ2-1
CATSRVNEQFF
>.|TRBV11-2|TRBJ2-7
CASSLVGGPYEQYF
>.|TRBV27|TRBJ1-2
CASRFTTQGAGGYTF
>.|TRBV2|TRBJ1-2
CASSERVERRNYGYTF
>.|TRBV6-5|TRBJ2-7
CASSPGTGSYEQYF
>.|TRBV5-6|TRBJ2-1
CASSPLGLAGDNEQFF
>few|TRBV5-1|TRBJ1-1
CASSLGTGGFSATEAFF
>.|TRBV7-9|TRBJ2-2
CASSGISGGLFF
>.|TRBV7-8|TRBJ2-3
CASSKRPSGAQYF
>.|TRBV15|TRBJ2-7
CATRADSVKIYEQYF
>.|TRBV18|TRBJ2-1
CASSPGDGQVYEQFF
>.|TRBV18|TRBJ1-6
CASSETANSPLHF
>.|TRBV25-1|TRBJ1-1
CASKGQGSPFPMAFF
>.|TRBV4-1|TRBJ2-3
CASSRREGGSTDTQYF
>.|TRBV5-8|TRBJ1-4
CASSGGQGGEKLFF
>.|TRBV3-1/TRBV3-2|TRBJ1-5
CASSQDTVNQPQHF
>.|TRBV5-1|TRBJ2-5
CASSPGGRETQYF